This T cell receptor (beta chain) was sequenced during a study of shared clonotypes between healthy human individuals. Measured with immunoSEQ multiplex PCR; TCRdb has only the in-frame clones, and not every one. The repertoire holds 400,000 to 500,000 clones, with 76% as singletons. This CDR3 comprises 16 residues. V lost 2 bases to trimming and J lost 4 bases, with 12 bases between them. From germline, CDR1 is SEHNR and CDR2 FQNEAQ (reference sequence). The sample holds a few counts of this clone. The receptor comes from a woman aged 40 to 49 in good health. Some clones in this sample may be carry-over from other donors' samples. The sample taken for sequencing was PBMCs. The genes are TRBV7-9 and TRBJ2-6; the D is unclear. The CDR3 here is CASSLTVMAGANVLTF. CDR3 DNA sequence: TGTGCCAGCAGCTTAACGGTGATGGCGGGGGCCAACGTCCTGACTTTC.